Sequencing of this T cell receptor (beta chain) was carried out in a study of shared clonotypes between healthy human individuals. Turning to the study itself: Three plates each covered CD4 naive and memory; CD8 naive two, CD8 memory one. Findings of the study overall: Naive CD4 clonotypes overlapped across a handful of donors at approximately 5.5%.

Comments on this clone: Its antigen is unidentified.

Free of recent acute infections or vaccinations, the donors were healthy HIV-negative adults. Subsets obtained from CD4+ cells comprised CD45RA+ naive and CD45RA-negative memory cells. The CDR3 consists of 13 residues. V shed 11 bases, J shed 5 bases, and the junction held 10 bases outside the gene matches. Germline CDR1 and CDR2: MRHNA and SNTAGT. Assay: immunoSEQ multiplex PCR; the TCRdb copy retains only in-frame clones and omits some. Counted here are around 1,100,000 clones, approximately 80% occurring once; the ten biggest clones make up approximately 0.95%. Sequences were obtained from memory CD4+ T cells from PBMCs. Subset: CD45RA-negative fraction. The V call is TRBV6-4, the J call TRBJ2-7, with 9 bases identical to TRBD1. The sequence derives from a man between 18 and 29 years old in good health. Some clones in this sample may be carry-over from other donors' samples. CDR3 residues: CAAGGTGLHEQYF. In nucleotides, the CDR3 is TGTGCCGCCGGAGGGACAGGGCTCCACGAGCAGTACTTC.